The 8 T cell receptor beta chains below were found in one sample sequenced in a study of shared clonotypes between healthy human individuals. Produced via immunoSEQ multiplex PCR; TCRdb's table is partial and in-frame only. The sample carries 1.5 million to 2.5 million clones, around 96% recorded once. Naive-designated CD8 cells lacked CD45RO, were positively enriched for CCR7, and omitted terminally differentiated effector memory CD45RA+ cells. What was sequenced was naive CD8+ T cells sorted from blood. The receptors shown here come from a young man in good health.

The CDR3 DNA follows: TGTGCCAGCAGTTACTCAATGGGGATAGGCACTGAAGCTTTCTTT. It translates to CASSYSMGIGTEAFF. The J gene is TRBJ1-1, the V gene TRBV6-5; D is unresolved. The CDR3 extends over 15 amino acids. V gave up 0 bases and J gave up 4 bases, with 12 bases separating them. From germline, CDR1 is MNHEY and CDR2 SVGAGI.

This chain joins TRBV5-1 and TRBJ2-7, with D possibly TRBD1 on 6 matching bases. The CDR3 totals 12 residues. V lost 2 bases, J lost 5 bases, and 8 bases lay in between. Germline V gene sequence: CDR1 SGHRS, CDR2 YFSETQ. CDR3: CASSFHRDEQYF. CDR3 nucleotides: TGCGCCAGCAGCTTTCACAGGGACGAGCAGTACTTC.

V is TRBV12-5 and J is TRBJ2-4; D unresolved. CDR1 is LGHNT, CDR2 FRNRAP, per germline. Trimming removed 0 bases at V and 0 bases at J, with 9 bases between. This CDR3 region has 16 residues. CDR3 sequence (DNA): TGTGCTAGTGGTTTGGTTAAGGTGCTAGCCAAAAACATTCAGTACTTC. This encodes CASGLVKVLAKNIQYF.

V usage is TRBV27 and J usage is TRBJ2-5; D may be TRBD1 or TRBD2 (5 bases each). Deletions cut 4 bases from V and 2 bases from J, with 20 bases between. Germline lookup yields CDR1 MNHEY and CDR2 SMNVEV (reference sequence). This CDR3 comprises 17 residues. CDR3 protein: CASSSGPGSGPQETQYF. CDR3 bases: TGTGCCAGCAGTTCGGGGCCAGGATCGGGCCCGCAAGAGACCCAGTACTTC.

The chain uses TRBV28 and TRBJ2-3; 13 bases are shared with TRBD2. J lost 6 bases, V lost 5 bases, and 5 bases had no gene match. This CDR3 is 15 amino acids long. Germline CDR1 MDHEN, CDR2 SYDVKM. The chain's CDR3 is CASSGLAGASDTQYF. The CDR3 DNA follows: TGTGCCAGCAGTGGACTAGCGGGAGCCTCCGATACGCAGTATTTT.

The rearrangement joins TRBV19 to TRBJ1-2, with 7 nucleotides matching TRBD1. From germline, CDR1 is LNHDA and CDR2 SQIVND (reference sequence). J lost 3 bases, V lost 6 bases, and 7 bases had no gene match. The CDR3 totals 14 residues. The CDR3 DNA reads as TGTGCCAGTAGCTCTGACAGGGTGGACTATGGCTACACCTTC. Translation gives CASSSDRVDYGYTF.

The V call is TRBV5-6, the J call TRBJ2-7; D may be TRBD1 (6 bases). The CDR3 is made up of 13 amino acids. Germline V gene data show CDR1 as SGHDT and CDR2 as YYEEEE. The V end lost 4 bases, the J end lost 5 bases, and 13 bases lay between the germline ends. The CDR3, as DNA: TGTGCCAGCAGCCAGGACAGAGGGCACGAGCAGTACTTC. Protein product: CASSQDRGHEQYF.

The chain couples TRBV11-3 to TRBJ2-3; possible D gene TRBD2, 7 bases. The germline gives CDR1 SGHNT, CDR2 YENEEA. V shed 1 base and J shed 3 bases, with 11 bases lying between them. CDR3 length: 15 residues. CDR3 residues: CASSLAGEGTDTQYF. The CDR3 DNA follows: TGTGCCAGCAGCTTAGCAGGGGAGGGAACAGATACGCAGTATTTT.